This T cell receptor beta chain was captured by sequencing in a study of control samples from healthy donors and cancer patients. V shed 3 bases and J shed 6 bases, with 15 bases lying between them. Per germline, CDR1 LNHDA and CDR2 SQIVND (reference sequence). CDR3 length: 14 residues. Sequencing was performed with immunoSEQ multiplex PCR; in TCRdb, only in-frame clones are kept and a portion is missing. The table records over 150,000 clones, 90% to 95% of them present only once. J is TRBJ2-7 and V is TRBV19, with D tentatively TRBD1 (6 bases). What was sequenced was blood. This TCR was sampled from a young man in good health. CDR3 amino acids: CASSILQGKGEQYF. CDR3 coding DNA: TGTGCCAGTAGTATCCTGCAGGGGAAAGGCGAGCAGTACTTC.